These 29 T cell receptor beta chains share one sample of origin, sequenced in a study of response to subunit inactivated influenza vaccine. TCRdb re-called the RT-PCR reads through MiXCR, storing one row per CDR3 protein. The sample yields approximately 520,000 distinct CDR3 sequences, 16% seen once. The sequencing used CD4+ T cells sorted from PBMCs, collected less than 30 months after vaccination. These receptor sequences come from a man aged 50-75 years who received an inactivated influenza vaccine.

The V and J genes are TRBV5-5 and TRBJ2-3; D is undetermined. CDR1 is SGHKS, CDR2 YYEKEE, per germline (reference sequence). This CDR3 spans 13 amino acids. The ends were cut back, 5 bases at V and 4 bases at J, with 11 bases in the middle. For the CDR3, the DNA is TGTGCCAGCAGGAAGGAATTAGCAGATACGCAGTATTTT. This sequence encodes CASRKELADTQYF.

The chain recombines TRBV20-1 with TRBJ2-6, with TRBD1 identical over 7 bases. Germline CDR1 reads DFQATT; CDR2 reads SNEGSKA (reference sequence). The CDR3 totals 15 residues. V lost 6 bases and J lost 0; bases outside the gene matches: 5. CDR3 sequence (DNA): TGCAGTGCCAGGGACAGCAGCTCTGGGGCCAACGTCCTGACTTTC. Translating it yields CSARDSSSGANVLTF.

There are many counts of this clonotype. The V gene is TRBV10-3, the J gene TRBJ1-3; D remains ambiguous. Germline CDR1 and CDR2: ENHRY and SYGVKD. The V end was cut by 3 bases, the J end by 0 bases, with 6 bases between. The CDR3 is 14 residues long. The CDR3 reads CAISDMSSGNTIYF. CDR3 sequence (DNA): TGTGCCATCAGTGACATGAGCTCTGGAAACACCATATATTTT.

In this sample, this clonotype turned up a few times. The chain has TRBV7-6 and TRBJ2-5; possibly TRBD2 for D (5 bases). The germline V gene has CDR1 SGHVS and CDR2 FNYEAQ. Deletions cut 5 bases from V and 4 bases from J, with 14 bases between. The CDR3 runs to 14 residues. For the CDR3, the DNA is TGTGCCAGCAGCCTGGACTCAGGAGGAGAGACCCAGTACTTC. Protein product: CASSLDSGGETQYF. Combining the CDR3 with reference TRBV7-6 and TRBJ2-5 gives the whole variable domain GAGVSQSPRYKVTKRGQDVALRCDPISGHVSLYWYRQALGQGPEFLTYFNYEAQQDKSGLPNDRFSAERPEGSISTLTIQRTEQRDSAMYRCASSLDSGGETQYFGPGTRLLVL.

The CDR3 sequence: CASSLNFFPDRGFVNTEAFF. CDR3 coding DNA: TGCGCCAGCAGCCTTAATTTTTTCCCCGACAGGGGGTTCGTGAACACTGAAGCTTTCTTT. The V and J genes are TRBV4-3 and TRBJ1-1, with 9 positions matching TRBD1. The germline gives CDR1 LGHNA, CDR2 YSLEER. This CDR3 has 20 residues. The V and J ends lost 4 bases and 0 bases, in that order; junction bases with no gene match: 18.

This clonotype occurred a few times. V and J are TRBV15 and TRBJ2-3, with 10 bases fitting TRBD2. CDR3 length: 16 amino acids. V was pared by 3 bases and J by 2 bases, with 5 bases of the junction left unmatched. In germline, CDR1 is LNHNV, CDR2 YYDKDF (reference sequence). CDR3 loop: CATSRRSGGDTDTQYF. The DNA for the CDR3 is TGTGCCACCAGCAGGAGGAGCGGGGGGGACACAGATACGCAGTATTTT. Looking up the rest from reference TRBV15 and TRBJ2-3 gives the full variable domain: DAMVIQNPRYQVTQFGKPVTLSCSQTLNHNVMYWYQQKSSQAPKLLFHYYDKDFNNEADTPDNFQSRRPNTSFCFLDIRSPGLGDTAMYLCATSRRSGGDTDTQYFGPGTRLTVL.

Only one count was recorded for this clonotype. The gene calls are TRBV20-1 and TRBJ1-2; D is undetermined. Germline lookup yields CDR1 DFQATT and CDR2 SNEGSKA (reference sequence). The ends were cut back, 2 bases at V and 0 bases at J, with 16 bases in the middle. The CDR3 totals 16 residues. Written as DNA, the CDR3 is TGCAGTGCTAGACATACGACGGAGACATCTAACTATGGCTACACCTTC. It is translated as CSARHTTETSNYGYTF.

In regard to this clonotype: Compared with germline, one end of the junction differs, possibly owing to a read error. V usage is TRBV20-1 and J usage is TRBJ2-7; 7 positions agree with TRBD1. CDR1 is DFQATT and CDR2 is SNEGSKA in the germline V gene (reference sequence). CDR3 length: 13 amino acids. The CDR3 region has the DNA TGCGGTGCTAGGGGGCAGGCATCCTACGAGCAGTACTTC. It is translated as CGARGQASYEQYF.

In its sample, this clonotype was seen a few times. The chain couples TRBV29-1 to TRBJ1-2, with 7 bases that match TRBD1. The CDR3 extends over 14 amino acids. The germline V gene encodes CDR1 SQVTM and CDR2 ANQGSEA. The junction had 4 bases not matched to a gene; V was cut back by 3 bases and J by 0 bases. The CDR3 DNA reads as TGCAGCGTTGAGAAGGACAGGACTAACTATGGCTACACCTTC. Translated: CSVEKDRTNYGYTF. The full variable domain, its missing parts supplied by reference TRBV29-1 and TRBJ1-2, is SAVISQKPSRDICQRGTSLTIQCQVDSQVTMMFWYRQQPGQSLTLIATANQGSEATYESGFVIDKFPISRPNLTFSTLTVSNMSPEDSSIYLCSVEKDRTNYGYTFGSGTRLTVV.

This clonotype appeared a few times. The V and J genes are TRBV12-3 or TRBV12-4 and TRBJ2-7; D may be TRBD2 (5 bases). V lost 8 bases, J lost 7 bases, and 18 bases lay in between. The CDR3 sequence is 13 residues long. This chain's CDR3 is CASGTGSSSEQYF. CDR3 nucleotide sequence: TGTGCCAGCGGAACGGGATCCTCTTCGGAGCAGTACTTC.

This clonotype came up a few times. The V call is TRBV3-1, the J call TRBJ1-1; D is undetermined. The CDR3 contains 12 residues. From germline, CDR1 is LGHDT and CDR2 YNNKEL (reference sequence). With 4 bases removed from V and 11 bases from J, the gap between germline ends came to 14 bases. This CDR3 reads CASSPYGRGAFF. The CDR3 coding sequence is TGTGCCAGCAGCCCCTACGGGCGGGGTGCTTTCTTT.

This clonotype was counted between two and nine times. The chain recombines TRBV28 with TRBJ2-5; a possible D gene is TRBD1 (6 bases). The germline V gene encodes CDR1 MDHEN and CDR2 SYDVKM. The V and J ends lost 2 bases and 5 bases respectively, with 15 bases between them. The CDR3 runs 15 residues. The CDR3 sequence is CASSLGLQGRETQYF. CDR3 in DNA: TGTGCCAGCAGTTTAGGCCTACAGGGACGCGAGACCCAGTACTTC.

The chain joins TRBV12-3 or TRBV12-4 to TRBJ2-1; 9 bases align to TRBD2. The CDR3 length is 16 residues. V shed 0 bases, J shed 7 bases, and the junction held 7 bases outside the gene matches. This CDR3 is CASSLASGGGGNEQFF. In DNA form, the CDR3 reads TGTGCCAGCAGTTTAGCGTCTGGCGGGGGGGGAAATGAGCAGTTCTTC.

CDR3 bases: TGTGCCAGTCGACTGGACTACACCGGGGAGCTGTTTTTT. This gives the protein CASRLDYTGELFF. The genes are TRBV12-3 or TRBV12-4 and TRBJ2-2; maybe TRBD2 (5 bases). V was clipped by 9 bases and J by 3 bases, with 11 bases between them. The CDR3 is 13 residues long.

This clonotype was counted a few times. The V call is TRBV20-1, the J call TRBJ1-5; D gene unclear. Trimming stripped 4 bases from V and 8 bases from J, with 12 bases between. CDR3 length equals 12 residues. In germline, CDR1 is DFQATT, CDR2 SNEGSKA (reference sequence). CDR3 loop: CSAIIREKPQHF. The DNA for the CDR3 is TGCAGTGCTATAATAAGGGAAAAGCCCCAGCATTTT.

About this clonotype: A read error may be the cause here, since a much bigger clone is one base away. The rearrangement uses TRBV28 and TRBJ1-2; 10 bases map to TRBD1. This CDR3 is built from 15 residues. Unmatched junction bases numbered 7, after V lost 6 bases and J lost 3 bases. The germline gives CDR1 MDHEN, CDR2 SYDVKM. CDR3 protein: CASRFPGQGHYGYTF. The CDR3 bases are TGTGCCAGCAGGTTTCCGGGACAGGGGCACTATGGCTACACCTTC.

Note on this clonotype: This sequence may be a read error, since a much larger clone differs from it by one base. The rearrangement links TRBV6-5 to TRBJ1-1, with D perhaps matching TRBD1 (6 bases). This CDR3 is 14 amino acids long. The germline CDR1 and CDR2 sequences are MNHEY and SVGAGI. V lost 0 bases and J lost 4, with 9 bases in between. CDR3: CASSYSEGGTEAFF. In nucleotides, the CDR3 is TGTGCCAGCAGTTACTCGGAGGGGGGCACTGAAGCTTTCTTT.

The V gene is TRBV7-2, the J gene TRBJ2-7, with D maybe TRBD1 (5 bases). Germline V gene data show CDR1 as SGHTA and CDR2 as FQGNSA. Between the trimmed V and J ends, which lost 2 bases and 5 bases, there was a span of 13 bases. The CDR3 is made up of 14 amino acids. CDR3 loop: CASSLSQGSDEQYF. CDR3 nucleotide sequence: TGTGCCAGCAGCTTAAGCCAGGGCTCGGACGAGCAGTACTTC.

The genes are TRBV20-1 and TRBJ2-2, with D unresolved. Germline V lookup: CDR1 DFQATT, CDR2 SNEGSKA (reference sequence). This CDR3 spans 14 amino acids. Trimming shortened V by 5 bases and J by 1 base, and 11 bases separated the two germline ends. The chain's CDR3 is CSALVFGNTGELFF. In nucleotides, the CDR3 is TGCAGTGCTTTAGTCTTTGGGAACACCGGGGAGCTGTTTTTT.

The chain is built from TRBV11-2 and TRBJ2-3; 9 bases match TRBD1. The J segment lost 4 bases and the V segment lost 6 bases, leaving 8 bases of the junction unmatched. The CDR3 loop spans 15 amino acids. From germline, CDR1 is SGHAT and CDR2 FQNNGV. The CDR3 DNA reads TGTGCCAGCAGTTCACAGGGGGCCGGTCCAGATACGCAGTATTTT. Translation: CASSSQGAGPDTQYF.

This clonotype was observed a handful of times. The chain recombines TRBV20-1 with TRBJ2-1, with a weak D call TRBD2 (6 bases). This CDR3 has 14 residues. The ends were cut back, 6 bases at V and 5 bases at J, with 17 bases in the middle. The germline gives CDR1 DFQATT, CDR2 SNEGSKA (reference sequence). The DNA of the CDR3 is TGCAGTGCCCAGAGAGGTGGGACTGACAATGAGCAGTTCTTC. Its translation is CSAQRGGTDNEQFF.

Ten or more counts support this clonotype. The chain uses TRBV5-1 and TRBJ2-7; D is perhaps TRBD2 (5 bases). The V gene lost 1 base and the J gene lost 0 bases, with 11 bases spanning the gap. CDR1 and CDR2 from the germline V gene are SGHRS and YFSETQ. The CDR3 spans 15 residues. CDR3 region: CASSLSGVPSYEQYF. Written as DNA, the CDR3 is TGCGCCAGCAGCTTGTCCGGGGTACCCTCCTACGAGCAGTACTTC.

The sample holds a few counts of this clonotype. This chain's CDR3 is CASSPRPTYEQYF. CDR3 DNA: TGTGCCAGCAGCCCTAGACCAACCTACGAGCAGTACTTC. The J gene is TRBJ2-7, the V gene TRBV12-3 or TRBV12-4; D is undetermined. CDR3 size: 13 residues. Trimming shortened V by 6 bases and J by 2 bases, and 11 bases separated the two germline ends.

This clonotype has just a few counts. This chain links TRBV10-3 with TRBJ2-7; TRBD2 agrees at 9 bases. V lost 0 bases to trimming and J lost 3 bases; unmatched junction nucleotides: 3. The CDR3 has 15 amino acids. Germline-derived CDR1 and CDR2 are ENHRY and SYGVKD. DNA of the CDR3: TGTGCCATCAGTGAGTCCGGACTAGCGAGCTACGAGCAGTACTTC. The encoded protein is CAISESGLASYEQYF.

The chain uses TRBV12-3 or TRBV12-4 and TRBJ2-7, with 10 bases lining up with TRBD1. Germline trimming cut 2 bases from V and 3 bases from J; bases unmatched to any gene: 4. This CDR3 has 15 residues. CDR3 sequence: CASSLYGTGDYEQYF. The CDR3 DNA is TGTGCCAGCAGTTTATATGGGACAGGGGACTACGAGCAGTACTTC.

This clonotype was recorded a few times. The chain is built from TRBV9 and TRBJ2-1, with D unresolved. CDR1 is SGDLS and CDR2 is YYNGEE in the germline V gene. The CDR3 sequence is 14 residues long. Trimming shortened V by 3 bases and J by 9 bases, and 16 bases separated the two germline ends. CDR3 DNA: TGTGCCAGCAGCGATGGCGGAGTACCGCGTGAGCAGTTCTTC. This translates into CASSDGGVPREQFF.

This clonotype was counted only a few times. The chain recombines TRBV7-2 with TRBJ1-5; 11 nucleotides agree with TRBD1. The CDR3 is 15 residues long. With V trimmed by 5 bases and J by 6 bases, 6 bases remained unmatched. Germline CDR1 is SGHTA and CDR2 is FQGNSA. CDR3 in amino acids: CASSPGQGASQPQHF. CDR3 in DNA: TGTGCCAGCAGCCCCGGACAGGGGGCATCTCAGCCCCAGCATTTT. Supplemented by reference TRBV7-2 and TRBJ1-5, the full variable domain reads GAGVSQSPSNKVTEKGKDVELRCDPISGHTALYWYRQSLGQGLEFLIYFQGNSAPDKSGLPSDRFSAERTGGSVSTLTIQRTQQEDSAVYLCASSPGQGASQPQHFGDGTRLSIL.

This clonotype was recorded many times. This chain uses TRBV29-1 with TRBJ1-1, with 9 bases identical to TRBD1. V was pared by 4 bases and J by 4 bases, with 7 bases of the junction left unmatched. CDR1 is SQVTM, CDR2 ANQGSEA, per germline. The CDR3 contains 14 residues. CDR3 sequence (DNA): TGCAGCGTTGGCGACAGGGGGGGAGTCACTGAAGCTTTCTTT. This sequence encodes CSVGDRGGVTEAFF.

This clonotype has more than one count but fewer than ten. The chain carries TRBV7-2 and TRBJ1-2; TRBD1 matches 9 bases. The germline CDR1 and CDR2 sequences are SGHTA and FQGNSA. The CDR3 contains 15 residues. The V gene end was trimmed by 3 bases and the J gene end by 7 bases; junction bases not matched to a gene: 9. CDR3 in DNA: TGTGCCAGCAGCTTGGGGACAGGGCGGGGTGGTGGCTACACCTTC. Translating it yields CASSLGTGRGGGYTF. The full variable domain, in which reference TRBV7-2 and TRBJ1-2 provide the parts outside the CDR3, is GAGVSQSPSNKVTEKGKDVELRCDPISGHTALYWYRQSLGQGLEFLIYFQGNSAPDKSGLPSDRFSAERTGGSVSTLTIQRTQQEDSAVYLCASSLGTGRGGGYTFGSGTRLTVV.